The 7 T cell receptor beta chains below were found in one sample sequenced in a study of blood T cells in healthy people across ages. Combining a sample-barcoded 5' primer with a J-beta primer mix, a second PCR ran for about 6 to 12 cycles. MiXCR was run by TCRdb on the 5' RACE reads, yielding one entry per CDR3 protein. Seen here are 800,000 or so distinct CDR3 sequences, 20% to 25% observed once, and the top ten hold 3.7%. This sample was shared with a second study, whose subject was T cells of mothers and their children.

Sequencing used blood. These receptors were collected from a boy aged 10-17 years in good health.

The genes are TRBV29-1 and TRBJ2-7, with D possibly TRBD1 on 6 matching bases. The V end lost 2 bases, the J end lost 2 bases, and 10 bases lay between the germline ends. This CDR3 region has 13 residues. Germline CDR1 is SQVTM and CDR2 is ANQGSEA. The CDR3 DNA reads as TGCAGCGTTGAAACAGGACAGCCCTACGAGCAGTACTTC. Translated: CSVETGQPYEQYF.

This clonotype was detected many times. The V call is TRBV7-2, the J call TRBJ1-4; D remains ambiguous. Germline-derived CDR1 and CDR2 are SGHTA and FQGNSA. The CDR3 runs to 15 residues. V dropped 4 bases and J dropped 5 bases, with 14 bases sitting between them. This chain's CDR3 is CASSSGRGWNEKLFF. CDR3 DNA sequence: TGTGCCAGCAGCTCGGGAAGAGGATGGAATGAAAAACTGTTTTTT.

V and J are TRBV7-3 and TRBJ2-2; weak D call: TRBD2 (6 bases). V was cut by 6 bases and J by 4 bases, with 12 bases left in between. This CDR3 contains 14 residues. CDR1 and CDR2 (germline): SGHTA, FQGTGA. The CDR3 sequence is CASRDVGGTGELFF. CDR3 nucleotides: TGTGCCAGCAGGGATGTCGGGGGCACCGGGGAGCTGTTTTTT.

In its sample, this clonotype was seen a few times. The chain employs TRBV5-1 and TRBJ2-7; no definite D call. Per the germline V gene, CDR1 is SGHRS and CDR2 is YFSETQ. CDR3 length: 12 residues. The V end was cut by 5 bases, the J end by 1 base, with 7 bases between. The CDR3 region has the DNA TGCGCCAGCAGGGCAGGATCCTACGAGCAGTACTTC. It encodes CASRAGSYEQYF.

This clonotype was observed a few times. The chain combines TRBV29-1 with TRBJ2-5, with 8 bases identical to TRBD2. Germline V lookup: CDR1 SQVTM, CDR2 ANQGSEA. V trimming: 1 base; J trimming: 1 base; junction bases outside the gene matches: 8. The CDR3 is 16 amino acids. The CDR3 sequence is CSVEGGLAGFQETQYF. In DNA form, the CDR3 reads TGCAGCGTTGAAGGTGGTCTAGCGGGCTTCCAAGAGACCCAGTACTTC. The full variable domain, its missing parts supplied by reference TRBV29-1 and TRBJ2-5, is SAVISQKPSRDICQRGTSLTIQCQVDSQVTMMFWYRQQPGQSLTLIATANQGSEATYESGFVIDKFPISRPNLTFSTLTVSNMSPEDSSIYLCSVEGGLAGFQETQYFGPGTRLLVL.

In this sample, this clonotype turned up a few times. The junction departs from the called germline gene at one end, perhaps through a read error. CDR3 sequence: CASSLGGRTANTGELSF. CDR3 in DNA: TGCGCCAGCAGCTTGGGGGGTCGGACAGCGAACACCGGGGAGCTGTCTTTT. The chain is built from TRBV5-1 and TRBJ2-2, with D maybe TRBD1 (6 bases). CDR1 is SGHRS, CDR2 YFSETQ, per germline. The CDR3 sequence is 17 residues long.

J is TRBJ2-5 and V is TRBV19; TRBD2 matches 7 bases. Germline CDR1 and CDR2: LNHDA and SQIVND (reference sequence). The CDR3 totals 15 residues. The J segment lost 5 bases and the V segment lost 4 bases, leaving 10 bases of the junction unmatched. The CDR3 DNA sequence: TGTGCCAGTAGTAGCTGGGAGGGCGCGATTGAGACCCAGTACTTC. It translates to CASSSWEGAIETQYF.